The 10 T cell receptor beta chains below were found in one sample sequenced in a study of Ad26.COV2.S vaccination and SARS-CoV-2 variants. Data came from immunoSEQ multiplex PCR; TCRdb stores just in-frame clones and leaves some out. The sample has around 370,000 clones, roughly 81% seen once; the top ten hold 3% to 4%. Treatment of the sample: approximately 18 received Ad26.COV2.S at low or high dose, single or two shots; about 5 received placebo; per-sample allocation not given. Each sample was drawn 63 days after the first injection (of vaccine or placebo). This material consisted of peripheral blood, taken in a trial of Ad26.COV2.S vaccine versus placebo. These receptors were obtained from a person aged 18 to 59 who received the Ad26.COV2.S COVID-19 vaccine or a placebo.

This chain joins TRBV12-2 and TRBJ2-2. TRBV12-2 is a known pseudogene. This CDR3 is 16 amino acids long. In nucleotides, the CDR3 is TGTGCAAGTCGCTCACTCCCGGACGCCTACACCGGGGAGCTGTTTTTT. Protein product: CASRSLPDAYTGELFF.

This chain uses TRBV10-3 with TRBJ2-1, with 10 positions matching TRBD1. Trimming cost V 4 bases and J 2 bases; bases outside gene matches: 8. Germline V gene data show CDR1 as ENHRY and CDR2 as SYGVKD. This CDR3 has 17 residues. CDR3 residues: CAISATWDRGAYNEQFF. For the CDR3, the DNA is TGTGCCATCAGTGCCACATGGGACAGGGGCGCCTACAATGAGCAGTTCTTC.

This clone was counted once. The gene calls are TRBV19 and TRBJ1-2, with 7 nucleotides matching TRBD1. Trimming cost V 6 bases and J 4 bases; bases outside gene matches: 8. Germline V lookup: CDR1 LNHDA, CDR2 SQIVND (reference sequence). This CDR3 has 14 residues. The CDR3 sequence: CASSEQGSGYGYTF. The CDR3 bases are TGTGCCAGTAGCGAACAGGGGTCCGGCTATGGCTACACCTTC. Full variable domain (missing parts from reference TRBV19 and TRBJ1-2): DGGITQSPKYLFRKEGQNVTLSCEQNLNHDAMYWYRQDPGQGLRLIYYSQIVNDFQKGDIAEGYSVSREKKESFPLTVTSAQKNPTAFYLCASSEQGSGYGYTFGSGTRLTVV.

The chain joins TRBV6-5 to TRBJ1-4; D gene uncertain. CDR3 length equals 12 residues. V shed 5 bases and J shed 5 bases, with 6 bases lying between them. Germline lookup yields CDR1 MNHEY and CDR2 SVGAGI. The chain's CDR3 is CASSQRNEKLFF. CDR3 bases: TGTGCCAGCAGTCAAAGAAATGAAAAACTGTTTTTT.

The rearrangement uses TRBV19 and TRBJ2-1, with D perhaps given as TRBD1 or TRBD2 (6 bases each). Germline-derived CDR1 and CDR2 are LNHDA and SQIVND (reference sequence). V was clipped by 0 bases and J by 6 bases, with 9 bases between them. The CDR3 runs 14 residues. As DNA, the CDR3 is TGTGCCAGTAGTATAGAACGGGGGCTCAATGAGCAGTTCTTC. Residues: CASSIERGLNEQFF. Full variable domain (missing parts from reference TRBV19 and TRBJ2-1): DGGITQSPKYLFRKEGQNVTLSCEQNLNHDAMYWYRQDPGQGLRLIYYSQIVNDFQKGDIAEGYSVSREKKESFPLTVTSAQKNPTAFYLCASSIERGLNEQFFGPGTRLTVL.

On this clone: Given a much more abundant clone one base away, this may be a read error. The same CDR3 arises from other DNA sequences in this sample as well. This chain joins TRBV7-9 and TRBJ2-1; D is uncertain. Germline CDR1 and CDR2: SEHNR and FQNEAQ (reference sequence). V was cut by 5 bases and J by 4 bases, with 6 bases left in between. The CDR3 is 12 residues long. The CDR3 spells CASSPDYNEQFF. CDR3 DNA sequence: TGTGCCAGCAGCCCGGATTACAATGAGCAGTTCTTC.

The chain carries TRBV28 and TRBJ1-1, with D tentatively TRBD1 (6 bases). The germline V gene encodes CDR1 MDHEN and CDR2 SYDVKM. The ends were cut back, 3 bases at V and 4 bases at J, with 21 bases in the middle. The CDR3 consists of 17 residues. The CDR3 is CASSFLVPGQSGTEAFF. Here the CDR3 DNA reads TGTGCCAGCAGTTTCTTGGTCCCAGGACAGTCGGGCACTGAAGCTTTCTTT.

This chain uses TRBV9 with TRBJ1-3, with 8 bases fitting TRBD1. The germline V gene encodes CDR1 SGDLS and CDR2 YYNGEE. The CDR3 runs 15 residues. With V trimmed by 3 bases and J by 0 bases, 2 bases remained unmatched. CDR3: CASSGDRYSGNTIYF. The CDR3 nucleotides read TGTGCCAGCAGCGGGGACAGGTACTCTGGAAACACCATATATTTT. The whole variable domain, remainder taken from reference TRBV9 and TRBJ1-3, is DSGVTQTPKHLITATGQRVTLRCSPRSGDLSVYWYQQSLDQGLQFLIQYYNGEERAKGNILERFSAQQFPDLHSELNLSSLELGDSALYFCASSGDRYSGNTIYFGEGSWLTVV.

This chain connects TRBV6-1 to TRBJ1-2; D gene uncertain. The V gene's germline CDR1 is MNHNS and CDR2 SASEGT. The CDR3 runs to 14 residues. The V and J ends lost 2 bases and 5 bases respectively, with 12 bases between them. The CDR3 spells CASSEPASGYGYTF. CDR3 coding DNA: TGTGCCAGCAGTGAACCGGCAAGCGGGTATGGCTACACCTTC.

This clone was recorded once. The V and J genes are TRBV30 and TRBJ2-1; D is possibly TRBD1 (6 bases). Trimming took off 3 bases at V and 2 bases at J, with 14 bases between the two ends. The CDR3 is 15 residues long. Per the germline V gene, CDR1 is GTSNPN and CDR2 is SVGIG (reference sequence). CDR3 amino acids: CAWRGRDRTYNEQFF. The CDR3 region has the DNA TGTGCCTGGAGGGGACGTGACAGGACCTACAATGAGCAGTTCTTC.